This T cell receptor (beta chain) stems from a study of T cells after yellow fever vaccination. Background on the study: Fractions containing few cells were prepared with SMART-Seq v4 Ultra Low Input. Study results and caveats: A faster peak, day 5 versus 15, was reached by the weaker secondary response.

Each CDR3 protein is one row after TCRdb ran MiXCR on the 5' RACE reads. The profile shows approximately 250,000 distinct CDR3 sequences, roughly 5.6% of them singletons. The CDR3 is 15 amino acids. CDR1 LNHDA and CDR2 SQIVND come from the germline V gene (reference sequence). V was trimmed by 5 bases and J by 0 bases, leaving 10 bases between them. This clonotype was counted only a few times. Its matching antigen is unknown. The J gene is TRBJ2-2, the V gene TRBV19; TRBD2 is a possible D gene (6 bases). The sequence derives from a man younger than 35 who received the YFV17D yellow fever vaccine. Sequencing was performed on CD4+ T cells sorted from PBMCs, taken on the day of the yellow fever booster vaccination. CDR3 bases: TGTGCCAGTAGTGCGGGGCTACCGAACACCGGGGAGCTGTTTTTT. Translated: CASSAGLPNTGELFF.